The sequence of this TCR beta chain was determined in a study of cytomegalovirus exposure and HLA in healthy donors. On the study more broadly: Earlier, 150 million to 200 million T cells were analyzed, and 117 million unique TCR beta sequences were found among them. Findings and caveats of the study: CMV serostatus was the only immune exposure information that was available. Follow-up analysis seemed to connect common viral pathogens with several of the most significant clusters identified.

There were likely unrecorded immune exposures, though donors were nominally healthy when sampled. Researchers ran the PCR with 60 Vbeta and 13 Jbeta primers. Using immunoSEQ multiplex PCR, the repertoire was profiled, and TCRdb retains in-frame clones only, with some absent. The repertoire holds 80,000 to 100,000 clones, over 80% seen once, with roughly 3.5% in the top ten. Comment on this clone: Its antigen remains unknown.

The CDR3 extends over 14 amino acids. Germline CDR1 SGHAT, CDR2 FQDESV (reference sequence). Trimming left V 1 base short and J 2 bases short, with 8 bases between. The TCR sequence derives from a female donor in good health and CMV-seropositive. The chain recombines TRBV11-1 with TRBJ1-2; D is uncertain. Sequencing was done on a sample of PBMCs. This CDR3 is CASSLETGNYGYTF. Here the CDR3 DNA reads TGTGCCAGCAGCTTAGAGACGGGGAACTATGGCTACACCTTC. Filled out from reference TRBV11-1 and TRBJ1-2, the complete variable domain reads EAEVAQSPRYKITEKSQAVAFWCDPISGHATLYWYRQILGQGPELLVQFQDESVVDDSQLPKDRFSAERLKGVDSTLKIQPAELGDSAMYLCASSLETGNYGYTFGSGTRLTVV.